The present TCR beta chain was sequenced within a study of blood T cells in healthy people across ages. The donors, all healthy, were Caucasians living in Russia, aged 6 to 90. The authors isolated at least 7 million PBMCs per sample. Germline V gene lookup returns CDR1 SGHDT and CDR2 YYEEEE. The CDR3 is made up of 13 amino acids. A second PCR, run for roughly 6 to 11 cycles, used a sample-barcoded 5' primer plus a J-beta primer mix. A template-switch adaptor with 12 random nucleotides tagged each cDNA molecule. TCRdb used MiXCR to reprocess the 5' RACE reads, holding one entry per CDR3 protein. The data contain hundreds of thousands of distinct CDR3 sequences, around 50% of them singletons. With regard to this clonotype: The antigen is undetermined.

Points from the study as a whole: Diversity estimates from one million T cells were considered underestimates.

V usage is TRBV5-6 and J usage is TRBJ2-5; TRBD1 matches at 7 bases. The J call may be faulty, since TRBJ2-7 better matches the DNA end. The sequencing input was blood. The source of this sequence is an elderly man in good health. The CDR3 loop is CASRLDRVHEQYF. The CDR3 DNA reads as TGTGCCAGCAGACTAGACAGGGTCCACGAGCAGTACTTC.